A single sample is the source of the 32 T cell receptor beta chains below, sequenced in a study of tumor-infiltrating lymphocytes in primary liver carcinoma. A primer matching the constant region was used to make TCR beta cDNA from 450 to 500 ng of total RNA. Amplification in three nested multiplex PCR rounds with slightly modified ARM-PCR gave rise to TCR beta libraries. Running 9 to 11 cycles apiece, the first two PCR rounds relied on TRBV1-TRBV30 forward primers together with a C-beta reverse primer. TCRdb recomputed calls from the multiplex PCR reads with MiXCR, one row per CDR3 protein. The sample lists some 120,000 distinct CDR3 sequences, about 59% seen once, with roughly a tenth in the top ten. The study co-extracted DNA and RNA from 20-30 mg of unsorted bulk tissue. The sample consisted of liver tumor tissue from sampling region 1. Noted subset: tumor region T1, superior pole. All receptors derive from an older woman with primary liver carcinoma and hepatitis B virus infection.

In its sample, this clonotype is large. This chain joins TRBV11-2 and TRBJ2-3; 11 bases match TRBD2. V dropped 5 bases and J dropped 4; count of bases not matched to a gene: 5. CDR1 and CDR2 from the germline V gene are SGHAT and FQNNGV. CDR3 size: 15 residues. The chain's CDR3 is CASSPGLAGPDTQYF. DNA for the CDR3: TGTGCCAGCAGCCCTGGACTAGCGGGCCCAGATACGCAGTATTTT.

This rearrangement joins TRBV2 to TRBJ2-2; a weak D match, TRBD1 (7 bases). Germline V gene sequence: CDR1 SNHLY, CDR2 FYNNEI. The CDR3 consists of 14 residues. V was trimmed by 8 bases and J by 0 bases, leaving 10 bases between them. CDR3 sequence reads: CASDRDSNTGELFF. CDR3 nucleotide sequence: TGTGCCAGCGACAGGGACTCGAACACCGGGGAGCTGTTTTTT.

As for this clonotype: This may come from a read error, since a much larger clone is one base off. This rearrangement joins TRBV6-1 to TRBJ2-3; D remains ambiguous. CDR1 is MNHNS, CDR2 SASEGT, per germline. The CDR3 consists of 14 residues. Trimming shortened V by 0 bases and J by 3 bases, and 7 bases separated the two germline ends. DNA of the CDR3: TGTGCCAGCAGTGAAGCTTGGGTTACAGATACGCAGTATTTT. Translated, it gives CASSEAWVTDTQYF.

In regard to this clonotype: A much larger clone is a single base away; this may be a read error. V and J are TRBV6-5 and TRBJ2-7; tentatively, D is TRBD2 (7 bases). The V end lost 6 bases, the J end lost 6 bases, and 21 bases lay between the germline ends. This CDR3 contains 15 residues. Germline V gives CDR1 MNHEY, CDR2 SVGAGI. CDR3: CASSPRGAVACEQYF. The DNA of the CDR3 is TGTGCCAGCAGCCCCCGGGGGGCGGTAGCCTGCGAGCAGTACTTC.

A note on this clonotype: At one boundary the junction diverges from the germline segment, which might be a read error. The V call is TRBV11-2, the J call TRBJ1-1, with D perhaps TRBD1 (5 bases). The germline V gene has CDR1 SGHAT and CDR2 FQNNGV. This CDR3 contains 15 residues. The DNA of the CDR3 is TGTGCCAGCAACTTCTCACTGGGGCTGAACACTGAGGCTTTCTTT. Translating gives CASNFSLGLNTEAFF.

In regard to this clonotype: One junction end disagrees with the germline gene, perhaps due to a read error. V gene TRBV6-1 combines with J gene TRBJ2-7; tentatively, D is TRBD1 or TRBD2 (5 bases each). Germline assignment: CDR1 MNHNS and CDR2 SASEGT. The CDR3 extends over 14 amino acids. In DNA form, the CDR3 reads TGTGCCAGCAGTTCGTACGGGGCCTCCAACGAGCAGCACTTC. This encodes CASSSYGASNEQHF.

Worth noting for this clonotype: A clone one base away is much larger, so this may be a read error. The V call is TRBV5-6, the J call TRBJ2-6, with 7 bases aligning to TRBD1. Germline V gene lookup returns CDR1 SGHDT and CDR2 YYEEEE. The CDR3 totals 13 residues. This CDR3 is CEGQRSGANVLTF. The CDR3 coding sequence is TGCGAGGGACAGCGCTCTGGGGCCAACGTCCTGACTTTC.

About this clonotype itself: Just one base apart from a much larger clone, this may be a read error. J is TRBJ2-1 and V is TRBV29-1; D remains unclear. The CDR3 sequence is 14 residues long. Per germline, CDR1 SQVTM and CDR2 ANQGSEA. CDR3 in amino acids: CSVEDLKGYNKQFF. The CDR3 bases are TGCAGCGTTGAAGATCTGAAGGGTTACAATAAGCAGTTCTTC.

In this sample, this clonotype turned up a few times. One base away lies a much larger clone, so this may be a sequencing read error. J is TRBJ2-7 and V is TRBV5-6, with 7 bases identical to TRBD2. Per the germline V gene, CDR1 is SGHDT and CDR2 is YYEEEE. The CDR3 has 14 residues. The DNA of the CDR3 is TGTGCCAGCAGCTTGAGGGACTACGCCTACGAGCGGTACTTC. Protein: CASSLRDYAYERYF. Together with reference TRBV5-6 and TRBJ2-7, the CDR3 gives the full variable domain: DAGVTQSPTHLIKTRGQQVTLRCSPKSGHDTVSWYQQALGQGPQFIFQYYEEEERQRGNFPDRFSGHQFPNYSSELNVNALLLGDSALYLCASSLRDYAYERYFGPGTRLTVT.

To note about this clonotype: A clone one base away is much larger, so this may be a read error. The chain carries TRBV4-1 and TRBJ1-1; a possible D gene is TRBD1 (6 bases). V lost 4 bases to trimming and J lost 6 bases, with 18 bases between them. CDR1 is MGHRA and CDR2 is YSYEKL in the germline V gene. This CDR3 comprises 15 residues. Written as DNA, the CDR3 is TGCGCCAGCAGCCGAGCGACAGGATTAGTCCCTGAAGCTTTCTTT. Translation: CASSRATGLVPEAFF.

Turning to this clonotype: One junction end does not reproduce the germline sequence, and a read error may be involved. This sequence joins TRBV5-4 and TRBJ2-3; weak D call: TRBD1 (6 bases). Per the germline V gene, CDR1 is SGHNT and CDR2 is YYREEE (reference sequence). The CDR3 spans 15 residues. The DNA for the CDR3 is TGTGCCAACAGCATGGACAGTAAATCCACAGATACGCAGTATTTT. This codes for CANSMDSKSTDTQYF.

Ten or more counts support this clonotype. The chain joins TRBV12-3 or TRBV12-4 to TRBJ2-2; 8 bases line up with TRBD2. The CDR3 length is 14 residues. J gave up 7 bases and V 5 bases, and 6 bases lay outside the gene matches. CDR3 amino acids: CASSLRTSLGELFF. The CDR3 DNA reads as TGTGCCAGCAGTCTTCGGACTAGCCTCGGGGAGCTGTTTTTT.

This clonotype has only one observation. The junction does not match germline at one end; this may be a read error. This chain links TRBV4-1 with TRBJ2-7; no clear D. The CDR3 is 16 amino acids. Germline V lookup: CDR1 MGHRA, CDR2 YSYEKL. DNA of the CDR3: TGCACCAGCAGCCAAGACGCGTGCGGAGATACCTACGAGCAGTACTTC. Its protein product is CTSSQDACGDTYEQYF.

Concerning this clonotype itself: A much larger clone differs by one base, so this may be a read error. The CDR3 DNA reads TGCAGCGTTGCGGGCAGGTGGGACACTGAAGCTTTCTTT. The encoded protein is CSVAGRWDTEAFF. The J gene is TRBJ1-1, the V gene TRBV29-1; D uncertain. CDR3 length equals 13 residues. Trimming cost V 4 bases and J 3 bases, with 12 bases left between them. Germline V gene sequence: CDR1 SQVTM, CDR2 ANQGSEA.

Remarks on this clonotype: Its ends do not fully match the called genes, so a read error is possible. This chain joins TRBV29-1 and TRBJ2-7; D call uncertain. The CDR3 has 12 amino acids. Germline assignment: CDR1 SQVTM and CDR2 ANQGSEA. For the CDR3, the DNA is TGCAGCATTGAAGGGTCCTTTGGCGGGCAGTACTTC. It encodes CSIEGSFGGQYF.

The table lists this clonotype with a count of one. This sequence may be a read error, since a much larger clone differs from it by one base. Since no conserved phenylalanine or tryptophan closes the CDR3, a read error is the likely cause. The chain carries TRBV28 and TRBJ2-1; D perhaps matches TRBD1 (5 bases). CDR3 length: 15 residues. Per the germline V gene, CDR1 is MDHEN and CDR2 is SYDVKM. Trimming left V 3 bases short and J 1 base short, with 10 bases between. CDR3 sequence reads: CASSFFRASYNEQFL. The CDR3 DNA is TGTGCCAGCAGTTTTTTCAGGGCGTCCTACAATGAGCAGTTCCTC.

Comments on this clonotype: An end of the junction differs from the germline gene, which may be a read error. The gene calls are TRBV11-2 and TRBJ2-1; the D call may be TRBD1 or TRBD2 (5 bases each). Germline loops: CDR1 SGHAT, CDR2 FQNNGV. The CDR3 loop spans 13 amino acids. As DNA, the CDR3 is TGTGCCATCAGCTGGACAAGAGGGGCAGAGCAGTTCTTC. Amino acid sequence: CAISWTRGAEQFF.

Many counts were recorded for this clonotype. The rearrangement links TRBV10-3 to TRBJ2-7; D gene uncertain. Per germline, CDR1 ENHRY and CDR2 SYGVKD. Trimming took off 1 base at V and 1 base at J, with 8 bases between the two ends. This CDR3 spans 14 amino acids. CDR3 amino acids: CAISELQQSYEQYF. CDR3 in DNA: TGTGCCATCAGTGAGTTACAGCAGTCCTACGAGCAGTACTTC.

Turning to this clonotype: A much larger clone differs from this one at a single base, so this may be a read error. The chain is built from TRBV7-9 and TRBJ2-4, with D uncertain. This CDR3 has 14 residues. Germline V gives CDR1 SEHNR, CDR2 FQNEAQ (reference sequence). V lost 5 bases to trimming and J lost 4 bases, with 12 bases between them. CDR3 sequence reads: CASSTVPGKNIQYF. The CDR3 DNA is TGTGCCAGCAGCACAGTGCCCGGAAAAAACATTCAGTACTTC. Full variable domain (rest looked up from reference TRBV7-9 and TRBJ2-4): DTGVSQNPRHKITKRGQNVTFRCDPISEHNRLYWYRQTLGQGPEFLTYFQNEAQLEKSRLLSDRFSAERPKGSFSTLEIQRTEQGDSAMYLCASSTVPGKNIQYFGAGTRLSVL.

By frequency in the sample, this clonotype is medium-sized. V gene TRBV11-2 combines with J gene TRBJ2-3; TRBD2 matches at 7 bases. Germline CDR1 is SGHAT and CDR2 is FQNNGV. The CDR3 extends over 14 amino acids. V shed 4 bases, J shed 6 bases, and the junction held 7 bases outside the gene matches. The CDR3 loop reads CASSSAGVGDTQYF. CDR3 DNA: TGTGCCAGCAGCTCCGCGGGAGTAGGGGATACGCAGTATTTT. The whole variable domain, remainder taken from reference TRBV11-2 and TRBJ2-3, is EAGVAQSPRYKIIEKRQSVAFWCNPISGHATLYWYQQILGQGPKLLIQFQNNGVVDDSQLPKDRFSAERLKGVDSTLKIQPAKLEDSAVYLCASSSAGVGDTQYFGPGTRLTVL.

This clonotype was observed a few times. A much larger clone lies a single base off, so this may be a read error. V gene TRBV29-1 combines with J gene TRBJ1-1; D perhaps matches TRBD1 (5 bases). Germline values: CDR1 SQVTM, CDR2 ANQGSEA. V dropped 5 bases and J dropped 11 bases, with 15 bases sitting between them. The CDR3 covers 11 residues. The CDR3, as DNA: TGCAGCGTTATGGGGGGGAGCGGTGCTTTCTTT. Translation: CSVMGGSGAFF.

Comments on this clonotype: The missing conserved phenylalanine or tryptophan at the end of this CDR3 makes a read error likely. CDR3 bases: TGTGCCAGCATTTGGGGCAGGGGGTATAATTCACCCCTCCACTCT. Its translation is CASIWGRGYNSPLHS. This chain links TRBV28 with TRBJ1-6; TRBD1 agrees at 7 bases. CDR1 and CDR2 from the germline V gene are MDHEN and SYDVKM. The ends lost 7 bases at V and 4 bases at J; junction bases unmatched: 7. This CDR3 is built from 15 residues.

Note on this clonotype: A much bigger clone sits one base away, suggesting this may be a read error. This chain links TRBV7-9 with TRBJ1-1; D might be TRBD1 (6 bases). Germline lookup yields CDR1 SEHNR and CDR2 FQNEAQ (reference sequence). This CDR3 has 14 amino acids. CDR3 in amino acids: CASSFQGQNTKAFF. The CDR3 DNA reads TGTGCCAGCAGCTTCCAGGGGCAGAACACTAAAGCTTTCTTT.

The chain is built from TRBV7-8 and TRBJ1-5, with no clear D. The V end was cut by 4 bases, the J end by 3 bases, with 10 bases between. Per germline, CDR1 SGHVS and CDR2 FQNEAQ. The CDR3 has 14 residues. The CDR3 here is CASSSQLNNQPQHF. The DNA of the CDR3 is TGTGCCAGCAGCTCTCAGTTGAACAATCAGCCCCAGCATTTT. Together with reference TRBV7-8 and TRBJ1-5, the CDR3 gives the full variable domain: GAGVSQSPRYKVAKRGQDVALRCDPISGHVSLFWYQQALGQGPEFLTYFQNEAQLDKSGLPSDRFFAERPEGSVSTLKIQRTQQEDSAVYLCASSSQLNNQPQHFGDGTRLSIL.

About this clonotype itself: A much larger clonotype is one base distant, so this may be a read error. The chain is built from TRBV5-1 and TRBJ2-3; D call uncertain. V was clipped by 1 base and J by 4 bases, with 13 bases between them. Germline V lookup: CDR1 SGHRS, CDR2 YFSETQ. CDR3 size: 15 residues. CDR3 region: CASSLSGQPPDTQYF. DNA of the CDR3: TGCGCCAGCAGCTTGTCGGGCCAGCCCCCAGATACGCAGTATTTT.

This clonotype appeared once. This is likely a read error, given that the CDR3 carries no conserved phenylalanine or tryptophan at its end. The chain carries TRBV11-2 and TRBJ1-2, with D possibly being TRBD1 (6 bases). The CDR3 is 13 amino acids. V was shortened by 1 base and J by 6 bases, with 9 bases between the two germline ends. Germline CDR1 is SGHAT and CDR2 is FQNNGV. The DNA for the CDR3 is TGTGCCAGCAGCTTAGGGGCAGGGGATGGCTACACCATC. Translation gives CASSLGAGDGYTI.

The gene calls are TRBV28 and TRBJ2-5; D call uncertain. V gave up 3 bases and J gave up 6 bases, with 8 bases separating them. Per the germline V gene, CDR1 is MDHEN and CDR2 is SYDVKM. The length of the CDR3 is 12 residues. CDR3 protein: CASSFRRKTQYF. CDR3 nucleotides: TGTGCCAGCAGTTTCCGTCGGAAGACCCAGTACTTC.

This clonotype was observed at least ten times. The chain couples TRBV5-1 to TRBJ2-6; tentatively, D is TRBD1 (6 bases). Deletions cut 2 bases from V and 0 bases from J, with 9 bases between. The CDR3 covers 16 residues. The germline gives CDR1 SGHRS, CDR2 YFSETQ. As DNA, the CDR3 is TGCGCCAGCAGCTTCCCCAGGGGCTCTGGGGCCAACGTCCTGACTTTC. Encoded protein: CASSFPRGSGANVLTF.

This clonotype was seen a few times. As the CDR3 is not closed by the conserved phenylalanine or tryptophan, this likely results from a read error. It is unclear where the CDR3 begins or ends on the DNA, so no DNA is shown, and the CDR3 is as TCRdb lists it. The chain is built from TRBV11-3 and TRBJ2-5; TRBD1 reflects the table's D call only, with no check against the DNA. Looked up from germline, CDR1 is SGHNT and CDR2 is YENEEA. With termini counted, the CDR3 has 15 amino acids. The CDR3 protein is CASSLGRGSGLAQCS.

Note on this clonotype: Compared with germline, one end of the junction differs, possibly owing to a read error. The CDR3 loop is CASSLGLAGSQGTQYF. The CDR3, as DNA: TGCGCCAGCAGCCTGGGACTGGCGGGCTCACAAGGGACCCAGTACTTC. V and J are TRBV11-2 and TRBJ2-5, with D possibly matching TRBD2 (6 bases). This CDR3 has 16 residues. Germline CDR1 is SGHAT and CDR2 is FQNNGV.

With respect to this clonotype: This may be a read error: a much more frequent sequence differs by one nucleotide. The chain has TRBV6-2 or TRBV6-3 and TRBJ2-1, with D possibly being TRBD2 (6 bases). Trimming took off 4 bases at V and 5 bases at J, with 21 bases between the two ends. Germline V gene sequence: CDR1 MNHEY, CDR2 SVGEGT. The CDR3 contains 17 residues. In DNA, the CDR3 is TGTGCCAGCAGTTTGAGGCGGACTAACGGGATCCACAATGAGCAGTTCTTC. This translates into CASSLRRTNGIHNEQFF.

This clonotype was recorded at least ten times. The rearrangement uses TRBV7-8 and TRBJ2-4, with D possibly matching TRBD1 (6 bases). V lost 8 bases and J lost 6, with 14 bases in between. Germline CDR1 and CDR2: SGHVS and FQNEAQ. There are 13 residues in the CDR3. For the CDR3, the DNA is TGTGCCAGCTCTCCCCAGGGGCGAAACATTCAGTACTTC. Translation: CASSPQGRNIQYF.